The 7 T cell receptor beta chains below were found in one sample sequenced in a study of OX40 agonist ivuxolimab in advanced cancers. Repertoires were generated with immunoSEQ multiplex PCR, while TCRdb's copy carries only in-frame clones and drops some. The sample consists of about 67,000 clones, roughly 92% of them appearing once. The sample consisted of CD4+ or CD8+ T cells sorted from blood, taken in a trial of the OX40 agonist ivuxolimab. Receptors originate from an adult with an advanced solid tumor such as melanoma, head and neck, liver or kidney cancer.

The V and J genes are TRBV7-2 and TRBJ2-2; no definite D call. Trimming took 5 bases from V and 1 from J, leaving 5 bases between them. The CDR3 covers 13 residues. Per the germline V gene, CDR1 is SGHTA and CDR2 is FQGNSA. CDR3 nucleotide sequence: TGTGCCAGCAGCGTACAGAACACCGGGGAGCTGTTTTTT. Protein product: CASSVQNTGELFF.

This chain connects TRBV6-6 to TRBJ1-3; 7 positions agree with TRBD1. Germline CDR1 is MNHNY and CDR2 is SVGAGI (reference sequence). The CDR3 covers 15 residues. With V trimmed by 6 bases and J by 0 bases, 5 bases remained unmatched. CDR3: CASRLGTASGNTIYF. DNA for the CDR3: TGTGCCAGCAGATTAGGGACAGCCTCTGGAAACACCATATATTTT.

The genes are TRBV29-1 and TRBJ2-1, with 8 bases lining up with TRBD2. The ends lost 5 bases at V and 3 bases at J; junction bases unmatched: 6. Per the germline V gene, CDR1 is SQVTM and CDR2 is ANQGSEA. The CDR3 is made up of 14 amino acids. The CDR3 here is CSVYGSGGYNEQFF. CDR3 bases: TGCAGCGTTTATGGCAGCGGGGGCTACAATGAGCAGTTCTTC.

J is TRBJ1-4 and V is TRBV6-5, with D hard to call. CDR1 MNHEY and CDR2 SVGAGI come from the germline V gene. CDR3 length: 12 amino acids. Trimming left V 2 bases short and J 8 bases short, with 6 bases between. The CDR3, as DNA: TGTGCCAGCAGTTACAGTGGAGAAAAACTGTTTTTT. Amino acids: CASSYSGEKLFF.

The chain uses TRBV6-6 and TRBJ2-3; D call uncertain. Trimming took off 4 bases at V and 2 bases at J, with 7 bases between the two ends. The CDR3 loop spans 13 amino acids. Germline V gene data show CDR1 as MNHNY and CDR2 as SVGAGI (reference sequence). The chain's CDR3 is CASSFWSTDTQYF. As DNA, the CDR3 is TGTGCCAGCAGTTTTTGGTCCACAGATACGCAGTATTTT.

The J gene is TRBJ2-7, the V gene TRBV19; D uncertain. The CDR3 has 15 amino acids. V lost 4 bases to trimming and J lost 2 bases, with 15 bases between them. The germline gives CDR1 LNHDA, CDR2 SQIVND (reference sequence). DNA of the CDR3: TGTGCCAGTAGTACTGTGGGCGCTGGGACCTACGAGCAGTACTTC. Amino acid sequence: CASSTVGAGTYEQYF.

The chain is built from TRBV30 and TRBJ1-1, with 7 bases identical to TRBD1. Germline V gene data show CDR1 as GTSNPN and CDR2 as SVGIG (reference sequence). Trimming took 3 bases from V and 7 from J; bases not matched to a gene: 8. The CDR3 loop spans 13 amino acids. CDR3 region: CAWSRGGQLEAFF. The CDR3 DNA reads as TGTGCCTGGAGCCGAGGGGGCCAGCTTGAAGCTTTCTTT.